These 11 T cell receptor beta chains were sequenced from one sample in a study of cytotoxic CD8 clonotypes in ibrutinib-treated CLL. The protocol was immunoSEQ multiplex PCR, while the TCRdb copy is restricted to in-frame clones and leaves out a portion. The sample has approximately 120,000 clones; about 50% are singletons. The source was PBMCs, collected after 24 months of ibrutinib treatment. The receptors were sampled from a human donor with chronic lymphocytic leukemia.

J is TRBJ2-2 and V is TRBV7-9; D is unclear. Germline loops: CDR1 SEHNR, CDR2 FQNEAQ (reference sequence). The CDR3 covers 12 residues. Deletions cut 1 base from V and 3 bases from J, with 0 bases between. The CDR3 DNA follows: TGTGCCAGCAGCTTAGACACCGGGGAGCTGTTTTTT. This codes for CASSLDTGELFF.

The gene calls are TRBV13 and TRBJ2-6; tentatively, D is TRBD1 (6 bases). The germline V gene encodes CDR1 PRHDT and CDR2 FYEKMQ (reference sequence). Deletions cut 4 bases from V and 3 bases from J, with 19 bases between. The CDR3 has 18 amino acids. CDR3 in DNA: TGTGCCAGCAGCTCCCCCCTAGGACAGCCTAATGGGGCCAACGTCCTGACTTTC. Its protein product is CASSSPLGQPNGANVLTF.

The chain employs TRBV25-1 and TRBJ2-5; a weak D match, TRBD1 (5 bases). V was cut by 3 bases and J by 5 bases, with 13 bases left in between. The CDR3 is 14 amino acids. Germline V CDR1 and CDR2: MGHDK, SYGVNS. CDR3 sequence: CASSEGGAGETQYF. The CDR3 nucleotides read TGTGCCAGCAGTGAGGGTGGGGCCGGGGAGACCCAGTACTTC.

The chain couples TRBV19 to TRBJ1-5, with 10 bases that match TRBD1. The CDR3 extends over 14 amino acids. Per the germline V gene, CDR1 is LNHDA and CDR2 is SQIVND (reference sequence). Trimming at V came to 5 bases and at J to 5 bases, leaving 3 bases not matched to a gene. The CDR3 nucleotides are TGTGCCAGTAGTGGACAGGGGGGATATCAGCCCCAGCATTTT. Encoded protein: CASSGQGGYQPQHF.

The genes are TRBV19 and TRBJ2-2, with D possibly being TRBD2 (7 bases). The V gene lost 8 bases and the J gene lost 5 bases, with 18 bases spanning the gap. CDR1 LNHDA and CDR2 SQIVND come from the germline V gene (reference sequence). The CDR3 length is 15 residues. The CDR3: CASFPGGLGTGELFF. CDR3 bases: TGTGCCAGTTTCCCGGGGGGCTTGGGGACCGGGGAGCTGTTTTTT.

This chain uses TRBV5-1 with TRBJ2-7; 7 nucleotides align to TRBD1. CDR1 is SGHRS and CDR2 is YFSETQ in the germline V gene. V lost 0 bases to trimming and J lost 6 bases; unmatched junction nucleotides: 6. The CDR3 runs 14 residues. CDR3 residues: CASSLEVTGFEQYF. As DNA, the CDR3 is TGCGCCAGCAGCTTGGAAGTGACAGGGTTCGAGCAGTACTTC.

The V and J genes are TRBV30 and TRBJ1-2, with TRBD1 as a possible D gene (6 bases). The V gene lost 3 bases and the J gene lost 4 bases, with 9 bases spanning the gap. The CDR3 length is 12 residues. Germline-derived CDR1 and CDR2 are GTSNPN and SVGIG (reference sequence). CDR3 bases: TGTGCCTGGAGAGGACAGATCTATGGCTACACCTTC. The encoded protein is CAWRGQIYGYTF.

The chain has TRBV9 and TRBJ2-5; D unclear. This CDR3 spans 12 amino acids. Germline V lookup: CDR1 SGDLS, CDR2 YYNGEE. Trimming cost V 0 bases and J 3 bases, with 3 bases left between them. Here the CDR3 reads CASSVGEETQYF. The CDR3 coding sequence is TGTGCCAGCAGCGTAGGAGAAGAGACCCAGTACTTC.

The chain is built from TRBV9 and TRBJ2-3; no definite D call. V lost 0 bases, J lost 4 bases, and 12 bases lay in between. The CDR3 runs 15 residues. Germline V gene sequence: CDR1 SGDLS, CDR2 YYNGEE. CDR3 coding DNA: TGTGCCAGCAGCGTAGATACCCAAGTGGCAGATACGCAGTATTTT. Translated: CASSVDTQVADTQYF. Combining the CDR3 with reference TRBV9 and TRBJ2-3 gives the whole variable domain DSGVTQTPKHLITATGQRVTLRCSPRSGDLSVYWYQQSLDQGLQFLIQYYNGEERAKGNILERFSAQQFPDLHSELNLSSLELGDSALYFCASSVDTQVADTQYFGPGTRLTVL.

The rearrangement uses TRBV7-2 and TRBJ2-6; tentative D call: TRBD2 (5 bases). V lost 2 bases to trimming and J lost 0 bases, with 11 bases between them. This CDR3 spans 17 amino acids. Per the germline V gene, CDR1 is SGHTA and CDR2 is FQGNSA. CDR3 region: CASSLMAGLSGANVLTF. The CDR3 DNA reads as TGTGCCAGCAGCTTAATGGCAGGACTCTCTGGGGCCAACGTCCTGACTTTC.

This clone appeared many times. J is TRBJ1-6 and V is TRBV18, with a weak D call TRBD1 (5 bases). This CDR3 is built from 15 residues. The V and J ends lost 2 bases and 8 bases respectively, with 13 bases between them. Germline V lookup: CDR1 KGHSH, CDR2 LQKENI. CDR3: CASSPVGGVDSPLHF. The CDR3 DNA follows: TGTGCCAGCTCACCAGTGGGGGGGGTTGATTCACCCCTCCACTTT.